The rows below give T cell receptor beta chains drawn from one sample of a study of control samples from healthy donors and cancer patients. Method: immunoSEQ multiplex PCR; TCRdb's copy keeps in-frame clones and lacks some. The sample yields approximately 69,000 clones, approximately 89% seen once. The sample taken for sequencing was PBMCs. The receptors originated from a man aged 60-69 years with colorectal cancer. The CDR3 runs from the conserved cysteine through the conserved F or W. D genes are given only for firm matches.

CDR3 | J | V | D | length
CASSYLAFGDTGELFF | TRBJ2-2 | TRBV6-6 | - | 16
CASSPAGGTEAFF | TRBJ1-1 | TRBV7-3 | TRBD1 | 13
CASSPVATGALSGNTIYF | TRBJ1-3 | TRBV18 | TRBD1 | 18
CASSYPGQGAYEQFF | TRBJ2-1 | TRBV5-8 | TRBD1 | 15
CASSNRVAEAFF | TRBJ1-1 | TRBV21-1 | - | 12
CASSFAGGSYEQYF | TRBJ2-7 | TRBV27 | - | 14
CASSKKGGRALRNQPQHF | TRBJ1-5 | TRBV21-1 | - | 18
CATSPISSTEAFF | TRBJ1-1 | TRBV15 | - | 13
CASSLGTWGETQYF | TRBJ2-5 | TRBV7-2 | - | 14
CASWDRYEQYF | TRBJ2-7 | TRBV19 | TRBD1 | 11
CASSPLGLAGIEQFF | TRBJ2-1 | TRBV7-6 | TRBD2 | 15
CASSWGVNTIYF | TRBJ1-3 | TRBV5-6 | - | 12
CASSNAGSVSTEAFF | TRBJ1-1 | TRBV19 | - | 15
CASSLRNTGELFF | TRBJ2-2 | TRBV7-3 | - | 13
CASSPTGGDNRPQHF | TRBJ1-5 | TRBV4-1 | TRBD1 | 15
CASSLAFQETQYF | TRBJ2-5 | TRBV11-2 | - | 13
CATSDSGTSQETQYF | TRBJ2-5 | TRBV24-1 | - | 15
CASSRGSGSSTDTQYF | TRBJ2-3 | TRBV19 | - | 16